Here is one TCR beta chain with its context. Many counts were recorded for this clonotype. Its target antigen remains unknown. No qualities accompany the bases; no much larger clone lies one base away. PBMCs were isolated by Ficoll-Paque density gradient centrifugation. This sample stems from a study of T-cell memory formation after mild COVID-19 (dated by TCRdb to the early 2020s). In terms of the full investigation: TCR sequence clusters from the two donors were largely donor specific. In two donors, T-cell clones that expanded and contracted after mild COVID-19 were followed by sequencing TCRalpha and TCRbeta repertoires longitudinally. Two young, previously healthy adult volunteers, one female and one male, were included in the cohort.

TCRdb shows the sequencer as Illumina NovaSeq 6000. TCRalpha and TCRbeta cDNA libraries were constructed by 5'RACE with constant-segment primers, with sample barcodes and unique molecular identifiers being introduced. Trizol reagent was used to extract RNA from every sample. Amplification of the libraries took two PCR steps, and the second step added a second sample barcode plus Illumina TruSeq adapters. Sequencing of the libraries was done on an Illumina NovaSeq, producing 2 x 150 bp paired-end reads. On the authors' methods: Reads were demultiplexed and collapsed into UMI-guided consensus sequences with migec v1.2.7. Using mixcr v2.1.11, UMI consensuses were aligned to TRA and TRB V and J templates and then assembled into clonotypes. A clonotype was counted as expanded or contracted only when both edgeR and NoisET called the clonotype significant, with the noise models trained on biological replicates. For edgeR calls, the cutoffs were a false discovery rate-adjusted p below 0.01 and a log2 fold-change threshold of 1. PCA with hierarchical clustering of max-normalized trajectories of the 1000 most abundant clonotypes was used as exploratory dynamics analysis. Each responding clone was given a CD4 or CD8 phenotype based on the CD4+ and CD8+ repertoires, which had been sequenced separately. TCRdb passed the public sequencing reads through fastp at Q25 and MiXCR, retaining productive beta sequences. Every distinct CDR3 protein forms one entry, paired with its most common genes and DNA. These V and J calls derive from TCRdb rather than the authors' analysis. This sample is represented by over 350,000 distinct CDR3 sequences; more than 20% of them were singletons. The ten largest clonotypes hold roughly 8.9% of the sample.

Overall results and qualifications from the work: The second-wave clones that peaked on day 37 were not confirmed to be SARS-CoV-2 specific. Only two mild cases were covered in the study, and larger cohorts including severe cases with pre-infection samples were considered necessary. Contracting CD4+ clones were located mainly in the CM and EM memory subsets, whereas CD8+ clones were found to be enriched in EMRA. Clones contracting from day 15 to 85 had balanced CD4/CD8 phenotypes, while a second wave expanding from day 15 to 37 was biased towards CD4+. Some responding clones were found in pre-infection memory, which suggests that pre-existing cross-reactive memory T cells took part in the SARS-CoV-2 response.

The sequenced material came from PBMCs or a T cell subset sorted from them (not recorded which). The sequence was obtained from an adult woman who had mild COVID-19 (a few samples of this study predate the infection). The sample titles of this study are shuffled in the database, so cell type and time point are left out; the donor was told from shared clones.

The DNA sequence reads TGTGCCAGCAGCTTAGCAGGTTGGAGCAATCAGCCCCAGCATTTT. Its translation is CASSLAGWSNQPQHF. Here the chain combines TRBV7-8 and TRBJ1-5, with no confidently assigned D gene. Reading the germline V gene gives CDR1 SGHVS and CDR2 FQNEAQ. The CDR3 sequence holds 15 residues, the cysteine and phenylalanine included. Just the 45-base CDR3 DNA is kept, in frame starting at base 1. V lost 0 bases and J lost 1 base; the stretch between them is 7 bases long.